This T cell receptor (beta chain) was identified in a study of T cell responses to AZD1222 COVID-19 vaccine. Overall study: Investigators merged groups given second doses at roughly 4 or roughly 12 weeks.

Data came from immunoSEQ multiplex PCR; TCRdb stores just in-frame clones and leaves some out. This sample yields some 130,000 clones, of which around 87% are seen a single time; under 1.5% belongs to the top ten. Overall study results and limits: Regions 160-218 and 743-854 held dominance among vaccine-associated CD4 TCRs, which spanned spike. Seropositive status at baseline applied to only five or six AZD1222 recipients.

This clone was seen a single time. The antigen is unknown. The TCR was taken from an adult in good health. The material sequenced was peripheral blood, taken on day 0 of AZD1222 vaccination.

CDR3 sequence: CASSLGWRDTEAFF. The DNA for the CDR3 is TGTGCCAGCAGCTTGGGATGGAGGGACACTGAAGCTTTCTTT. This rearrangement joins TRBV5-6 to TRBJ1-1; D is unclear. The CDR3 spans 14 residues. CDR1 SGHDT and CDR2 YYEEEE come from the germline V gene. V lost 0 bases to trimming and J lost 3 bases, with 9 bases between them.